Each of the 9 T cell receptor beta chains below was sequenced from the same sample in a study of post-analysis software for immune sequencing data. Unique molecular identifiers were present in the TCR beta cDNA libraries. TCRdb itself ran the PCR reads through MiXCR, one entry per CDR3 protein. The profile shows 150,000 to 200,000 distinct CDR3 sequences, roughly 31% of them singletons. Their antigens are not known. General study points: Roughly five TRBV segments appeared more often in patients than in controls, and TRBV5-6, TRBV5-1 and TRBV20-1 were among these.

The sample taken for sequencing was blood. The source of these receptors is a girl aged 10 to 17 with multiple sclerosis.

With respect to this clonotype: Just one base apart from a much larger clone, this may be a read error. The chain carries TRBV4-1 and TRBJ2-1, with D possibly TRBD2 on 6 matching bases. Germline-derived CDR1 and CDR2 are MGHRA and YSYEKL. The CDR3 has 12 amino acids. CDR3 loop: CASGQSSGEQFF. In DNA, the CDR3 is TGCGCCAGCGGCCAAAGTAGCGGTGAGCAGTTCTTC.

This clonotype has only a few counts. The CDR3 spells CASSTTALAGDYEQYF. The CDR3 DNA reads as TGTGCCAGCAGCACGACTGCACTAGCGGGCGACTACGAGCAGTACTTC. The chain recombines TRBV7-2 with TRBJ2-7; 9 bases agree with TRBD2. The CDR3 consists of 16 residues. Germline values: CDR1 SGHTA, CDR2 FQGNSA. With 5 bases clipped from V and 3 bases from J, the junction kept 11 bases outside the gene matches. The whole variable domain, filled in from reference TRBV7-2 and TRBJ2-7, reads GAGVSQSPSNKVTEKGKDVELRCDPISGHTALYWYRQSLGQGLEFLIYFQGNSAPDKSGLPSDRFSAERTGGSVSTLTIQRTQQEDSAVYLCASSTTALAGDYEQYFGPGTRLTVT.

In this sample, this clonotype turned up many times. The chain has TRBV20-1 and TRBJ2-3; 10 positions match TRBD2. Trimming at V came to 5 bases and at J to 4 bases, leaving 6 bases not matched to a gene. CDR1 is DFQATT, CDR2 SNEGSKA, per germline (reference sequence). The CDR3 consists of 14 residues. DNA of the CDR3: TGCAGTGCTGAAACTAGCGGGACCGCAGATACGCAGTATTTT. This codes for CSAETSGTADTQYF.

In regard to this clonotype: A much larger clone differs by one base, so this may be a read error. The gene calls are TRBV7-9 and TRBJ2-5; 9 bases map to TRBD1. There are 14 residues in the CDR3. CDR1 is SEHNR and CDR2 is FQNEAQ in the germline V gene (reference sequence). The CDR3 loop reads CSSSFATGGETQYF. CDR3 DNA sequence: TGTTCCAGCAGCTTCGCCACAGGGGGCGAGACCCAGTACTTC.

There are many counts of this clonotype. The chain links TRBV5-1 to TRBJ2-5, with a weak D call TRBD2 (5 bases). V dropped 3 bases and J dropped 2 bases, with 17 bases sitting between them. CDR1 and CDR2 (germline): SGHRS, YFSETQ. The CDR3 consists of 16 residues. CDR3 amino acids: CASSWARGRTQETQYF. CDR3 coding DNA: TGCGCCAGCAGCTGGGCTCGTGGACGGACTCAAGAGACCCAGTACTTC.

V gene TRBV7-2 combines with J gene TRBJ1-5; D gene uncertain. V shed 4 bases and J shed 6 bases, with 7 bases lying between them. This CDR3 contains 12 residues. Germline V gene sequence: CDR1 SGHTA, CDR2 FQGNSA. CDR3 region: CASSSSPQPQHF. Here the CDR3 DNA reads TGTGCCAGCAGCTCCTCCCCTCAGCCCCAGCATTTT.

The chain has TRBV28 and TRBJ2-3; TRBD2 matches at 12 bases. This CDR3 is 16 amino acids long. Losses at the gene ends were 5 bases for V and 0 bases for J; bases not matched to a gene: 3. In germline, CDR1 is MDHEN, CDR2 SYDVKM. The CDR3 protein is CASSPTSGRSTDTQYF. As DNA, the CDR3 is TGTGCCAGCAGTCCAACTAGCGGGAGGAGCACAGATACGCAGTATTTT.

This clonotype was seen only a few times. A clone one base away is much larger, so this may be a read error. V usage is TRBV29-1 and J usage is TRBJ1-1; possibly TRBD1 for D (5 bases). CDR1 and CDR2 (germline): SQVTM, ANQGSEA. The CDR3 contains 13 residues. Trimming shortened V by 7 bases and J by 0 bases, and 12 bases separated the two germline ends. The CDR3 sequence is CSGLTDMNTEAFF. The CDR3 DNA follows: TGCAGCGGGTTGACAGATATGAACACTGAAGCTTTCTTT.

The V and J genes are TRBV7-2 and TRBJ2-4, with D perhaps matching TRBD2 (6 bases). The CDR3 has 15 amino acids. Germline V gene lookup returns CDR1 SGHTA and CDR2 FQGNSA. With 1 base removed from V and 9 bases from J, the gap between germline ends came to 16 bases. The CDR3 DNA follows: TGTGCCAGCAGCTTAGTCGGGGTGGAGGGAACCATTCAGTACTTC. Translating gives CASSLVGVEGTIQYF.